This T cell receptor beta chain was captured in a study of blood T cells in healthy people across ages (dated by TCRdb to between 2014 and 2016). Turning to the overall study: In model experiments, template switching captured about one uniquely barcoded TCR beta cDNA molecule for every two T cells. The study analyzed two additional independent replicas of 1 million unique cDNA reads from the same blood draw for two donors, one aged 18 to 30 and one aged 80 or older. The donors were split into four age groups: young (average around 15 years), middle-aged (nearly 40), aged (about 62) and long-lived (roughly 88). To avoid experimental bias, donors of different ages were randomly spread across the sequencing lanes. The study measured age-related changes in TCR beta repertoire diversity using deep sequencing normalized with unique cDNA molecular identifiers.

As for this clonotype: This clone's antigen is unknown. Nothing much larger sits one base from this clone, and base qualities are not available.

Inclusive of the bounding cysteine and phenylalanine, the CDR3 is 16 residues long. The CDR3 DNA has 48 bases and is translated from base 1. Trimming leaves V shorter by 5 bases and J shorter by 10 bases, with the junction holding 18 bases beyond the gene matches. Taken from the germline V gene, the CDR1 and CDR2 loops are SGHRS and YFSETQ. Findings and caveats that apply to the study as a whole: Observed TCR beta diversity correlated strongly with the percentage of naive T cells measured by flow cytometry. Observed TCR beta diversity per million T cells fell roughly linearly with age, and a significant reduction was already apparent by age roughly 40. Estimates of total diversity from one million sequenced T cells were regarded as lower bounds and underestimates. Compared with the aged group, the long-lived group had more naive CD4+ T cells, fewer expanded clones and increased TCR diversity, a pattern suggesting age selection. The CMV infection status of donors was not known, potentially confounding age-related changes in expanded clonotypes. Bulk unsorted PBMC profiling prevented conclusive comparison of naive and antigen-experienced compartments.

Systemically healthy Caucasian individuals from Russia, roughly 40 in total and aged about 6 to 95 years, were included as donors. Around 9.8 milliliters of peripheral blood were collected from each donor into EDTA-treated Vacutainer tubes. Ficoll-Paque density-gradient centrifugation was used to isolate PBMCs, with at least 6.5 million per sample. Total RNA, at least 5 micrograms per sample, was extracted from PBMCs with Trizol reagent. For every donor, flow cytometry on a PBMC aliquot measured the percentage of naive CD45RAhigh/CD27high T cells. The library was prepared using 5' RACE. Sequencing used an Illumina HiSeq 2500. A second roughly 6 to 12 cycle PCR used a sample-barcoded 5' primer and a J-beta primer mix. Each TCR beta cDNA molecule received a unique molecular identifier from a template-switch 5' adaptor carrying 12 random nucleotides. At least 3 million CDR3-containing paired-end reads were obtained from each sample. First-strand cDNA was synthesized from all RNA with the Mint cDNA synthesis kit, primed by a TRBC-specific oligonucleotide. Following uracil-DNA glycosylase treatment, a first 18-cycle PCR with universal primers M1SS and BC2_uni_R was performed on all cDNA. The paper's data handling went like this. Each sample was normalized by randomly selecting 1 million high-quality reads, each carrying a distinct molecular identifier. Reads sharing molecular identifiers were discarded rather than binned into consensus sequences. MiTCR, set to a Q25 quality threshold and the strictest error-elimination algorithm, was used for CDR3 identification, clonotype clustering and error correction. A nonparametric unseen species model using Euler transformation provided a lower-bound estimate of total TCR beta diversity. The public reads were run again by TCRdb, first through fastp at Q25 and then through MiXCR, and only productive beta chains were kept. Merged by CDR3 protein, the rows form single entries marked with the most common genes and DNA. The V and J calls and clone size come from TCRdb's table, not from the authors' own analysis. In all, the sample holds about 1.6 million distinct CDR3 sequences, and about 31% of those were seen once. The ten largest clones take up about 11% of the sample.

The chain couples TRBV5-1 to TRBJ1-2; TRBD1 lines up with 9 middle nucleotides. Sequencing was carried out using blood. The clonotype was recovered from a woman younger than 45 in good health. CDR3 region: CASRYSTGGLGRDYTF. The sequence in DNA is TGCGCCAGCAGATATTCGACAGGGGGACTCGGACGGGACTACACCTTC. Full variable domain (CDR3 extended with the reference TRBV5-1 and TRBJ1-2 proteins): KAGVTQTPRYLIKTRGQQVTLSCSPISGHRSVSWYQQTPGQGLQFLFEYFSETQRNKGNFPGRFSGRQFSNSRSEMNVSTLELGDSALYLCASRYSTGGLGRDYTFGSGTRLTVV.